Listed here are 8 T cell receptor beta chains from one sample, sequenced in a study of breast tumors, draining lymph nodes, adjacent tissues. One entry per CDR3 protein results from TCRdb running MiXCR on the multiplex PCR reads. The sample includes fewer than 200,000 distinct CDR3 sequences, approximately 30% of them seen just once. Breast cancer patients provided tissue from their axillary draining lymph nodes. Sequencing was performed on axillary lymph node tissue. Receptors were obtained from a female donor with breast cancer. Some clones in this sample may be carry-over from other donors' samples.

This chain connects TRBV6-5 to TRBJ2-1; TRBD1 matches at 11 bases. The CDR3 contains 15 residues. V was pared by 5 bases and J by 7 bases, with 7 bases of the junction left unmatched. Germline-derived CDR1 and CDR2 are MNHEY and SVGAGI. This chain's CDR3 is CASSTWTGGENEQFF. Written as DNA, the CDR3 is TGTGCCAGCAGTACGTGGACAGGGGGCGAAAATGAGCAGTTCTTC.

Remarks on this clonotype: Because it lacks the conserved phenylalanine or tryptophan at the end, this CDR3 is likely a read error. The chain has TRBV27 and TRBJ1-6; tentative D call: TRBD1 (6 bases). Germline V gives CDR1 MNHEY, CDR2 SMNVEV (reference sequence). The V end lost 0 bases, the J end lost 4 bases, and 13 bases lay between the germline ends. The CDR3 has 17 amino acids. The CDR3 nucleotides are TGTGCCAGCAGTTTATCAAAGGGGGAAGGGTATAATTCACCCCTCCACCTT. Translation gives CASSLSKGEGYNSPLHL.

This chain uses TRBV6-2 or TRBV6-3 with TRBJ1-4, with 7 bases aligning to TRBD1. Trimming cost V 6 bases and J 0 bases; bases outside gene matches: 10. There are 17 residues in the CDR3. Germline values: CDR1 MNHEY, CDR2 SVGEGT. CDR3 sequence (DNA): TGTGCCAGCAGAAGGGGTCCACAGGGGACAACTAATGAAAAACTGTTTTTT. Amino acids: CASRRGPQGTTNEKLFF.

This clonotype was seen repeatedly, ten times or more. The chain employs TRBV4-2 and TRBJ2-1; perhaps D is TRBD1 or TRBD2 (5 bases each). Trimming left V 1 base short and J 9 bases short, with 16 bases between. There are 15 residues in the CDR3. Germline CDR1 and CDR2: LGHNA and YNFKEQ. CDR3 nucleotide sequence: TGTGCCAGCAGCCAAGTTGTCGGGACCGCGATTGAGCAGTTCTTC. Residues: CASSQVVGTAIEQFF.

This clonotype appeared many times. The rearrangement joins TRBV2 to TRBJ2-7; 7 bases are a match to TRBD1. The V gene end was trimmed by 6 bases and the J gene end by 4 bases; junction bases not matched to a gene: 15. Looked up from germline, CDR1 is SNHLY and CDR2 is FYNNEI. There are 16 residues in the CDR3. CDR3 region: CASSSPLTGSRYEQYF. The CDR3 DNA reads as TGTGCCAGCAGCTCCCCCCTGACAGGGTCCCGGTACGAGCAGTACTTC. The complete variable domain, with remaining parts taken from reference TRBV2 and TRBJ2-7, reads EPEVTQTPSHQVTQMGQEVILRCVPISNHLYFYWYRQILGQKVEFLVSFYNNEISEKSEIFDDQFSVERPDGSNFTLKIRSTKLEDSAMYFCASSSPLTGSRYEQYFGPGTRLTVT.

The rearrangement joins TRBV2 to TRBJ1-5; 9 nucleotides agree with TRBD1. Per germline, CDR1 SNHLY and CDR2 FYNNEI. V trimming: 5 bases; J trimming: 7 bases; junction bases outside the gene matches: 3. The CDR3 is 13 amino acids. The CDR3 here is CASSRDREQPQHF. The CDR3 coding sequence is TGTGCCAGCAGTCGGGACAGGGAACAGCCCCAGCATTTT. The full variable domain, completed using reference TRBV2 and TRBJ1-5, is EPEVTQTPSHQVTQMGQEVILRCVPISNHLYFYWYRQILGQKVEFLVSFYNNEISEKSEIFDDQFSVERPDGSNFTLKIRSTKLEDSAMYFCASSRDREQPQHFGDGTRLSIL.

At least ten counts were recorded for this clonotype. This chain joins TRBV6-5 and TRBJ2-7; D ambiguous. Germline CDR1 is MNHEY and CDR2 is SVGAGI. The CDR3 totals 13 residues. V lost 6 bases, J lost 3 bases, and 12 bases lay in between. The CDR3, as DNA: TGTGCCAGCAGCCGGGTCGAGAGCTACGAGCAGTACTTC. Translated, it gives CASSRVESYEQYF.

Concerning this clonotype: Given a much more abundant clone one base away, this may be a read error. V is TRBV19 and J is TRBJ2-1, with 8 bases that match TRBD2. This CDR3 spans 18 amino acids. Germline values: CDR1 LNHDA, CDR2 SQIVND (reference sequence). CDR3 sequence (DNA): TGTGCCAGTAGTCCTCGCCTTGGCGGGAGGAGCACCTACAATGAGCCGTTCTTC. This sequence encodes CASSPRLGGRSTYNEPFF.